The 25 T cell receptor beta chains below were found in one sample sequenced in a study of molecular identifiers for immune sequencing clone quantification. TCRdb itself ran the PCR reads through MiXCR, one entry per CDR3 protein. The sample yields 490,000 or so distinct CDR3 sequences, 25% seen once. The sample was naive CD8+ T cells from blood, with Jurkat cell RNA spiked in. Sample subset: FACS-sorted CD8+CD4-CCR7+CD45RA+ naive T cells. Receptors originate from a human donor in good health. Some libraries in this study had Jurkat cell RNA spiked in.

This clonotype was detected ten times or more. The chain recombines TRBV6-2 or TRBV6-3 with TRBJ2-7; 7 bases line up with TRBD1. CDR3 length: 12 residues. The germline V gene encodes CDR1 MNHEY and CDR2 SVGEGT. Losses at the gene ends were 8 bases for V and 2 bases for J; bases not matched to a gene: 3. CDR3 region: CASGGQAYEQYF. The CDR3 bases are TGTGCCAGCGGAGGACAGGCCTACGAGCAGTACTTC.

This chain's CDR3 is CASSFQRGEQYF. CDR3 nucleotides: TGTGCCAGCAGTTTTCAAAGAGGCGAGCAGTACTTC. J is TRBJ2-7 and V is TRBV27; D unclear. This CDR3 comprises 12 residues. V was clipped by 3 bases and J by 6 bases, with 9 bases between them. The germline gives CDR1 MNHEY, CDR2 SMNVEV (reference sequence).

Notes on this clonotype: Since no conserved phenylalanine or tryptophan closes the CDR3, a read error is the likely cause. This chain links TRBV5-1 with TRBJ2-7; 8 bases are a match to TRBD1. After removal of 0 bases from V and 2 bases from J, the junction contained 1 base not matched to a gene. Germline-derived CDR1 and CDR2 are SGHRS and YFSETQ. The CDR3 is 14 residues long. This CDR3 reads CASSLGTGTYEQYS. The CDR3 DNA sequence: TGCGCCAGCAGCTTGGGGACAGGGACCTACGAGCAGTACTCC.

The rearrangement joins TRBV27 to TRBJ2-1; D remains ambiguous. Germline V gene data show CDR1 as MNHEY and CDR2 as SMNVEV (reference sequence). Trimming pared 2 bases from V and 0 bases from J, leaving 8 bases between. This CDR3 is 15 amino acids long. CDR3 sequence: CASSLAANSYNEQFF. The CDR3 DNA reads TGTGCCAGCAGTTTAGCGGCCAACTCCTACAATGAGCAGTTCTTC.

J is TRBJ1-1 and V is TRBV9; perhaps TRBD1 as D (5 bases). Germline lookup yields CDR1 SGDLS and CDR2 YYNGEE. There are 14 residues in the CDR3. With 4 bases removed from V and 7 bases from J, the gap between germline ends came to 17 bases. CDR3 nucleotide sequence: TGTGCCAGCAGCCCCGGAAGGGGCGGAGGTGAAGCTTTCTTT. The encoded protein is CASSPGRGGGEAFF.

This clonotype was counted between two and nine times. CDR3 protein: CASKPSRGLDEQFF. The CDR3 bases are TGTGCCAGCAAACCGAGTAGGGGCCTAGATGAGCAGTTCTTC. The rearrangement joins TRBV12-3 or TRBV12-4 to TRBJ2-1, with D possibly being TRBD1 (5 bases). CDR3 size: 14 residues. The V end lost 7 bases, the J end lost 8 bases, and 18 bases lay between the germline ends.

In its sample, this clonotype was seen a few times. The rearrangement uses TRBV4-1 and TRBJ2-3; 11 bases are a match to TRBD2. Germline-derived CDR1 and CDR2 are MGHRA and YSYEKL. The CDR3 is made up of 15 amino acids. Unmatched junction bases numbered 7, after V lost 3 bases and J lost 8 bases. CDR3 in DNA: TGCGCCAGCAGCCAGGGTAGCGGGGGGGCCGGTACGCAGTATTTT. Encoded protein: CASSQGSGGAGTQYF.

The rearrangement links TRBV7-2 to TRBJ2-1; 14 bases align to TRBD2. This CDR3 contains 17 residues. V shed 4 bases, J shed 11 bases, and the junction held 13 bases outside the gene matches. Germline values: CDR1 SGHTA, CDR2 FQGNSA. CDR3 residues: CASSSPPGLAGVDKQFF. The CDR3 DNA reads as TGTGCCAGCAGCTCGCCTCCGGGACTAGCGGGAGTGGATAAGCAGTTCTTC. The full variable domain, rest sourced from reference TRBV7-2 and TRBJ2-1, is GAGVSQSPSNKVTEKGKDVELRCDPISGHTALYWYRQSLGQGLEFLIYFQGNSAPDKSGLPSDRFSAERTGGSVSTLTIQRTQQEDSAVYLCASSSPPGLAGVDKQFFGPGTRLTVL.

In this sample, this clonotype turned up a few times. The chain couples TRBV29-1 to TRBJ2-1, with 8 nucleotides matching TRBD1. V shed 3 bases, J shed 1 base, and the junction held 14 bases outside the gene matches. Germline V lookup: CDR1 SQVTM, CDR2 ANQGSEA. The CDR3 covers 18 residues. The CDR3 sequence is CSVDGTGLWRGSYNEQFF. CDR3 coding DNA: TGCAGCGTTGATGGGACAGGCCTTTGGAGGGGGTCCTACAATGAGCAGTTCTTC.

As for this clonotype: The conserved final phenylalanine or tryptophan is absent from the CDR3, which likely points to a read error. The chain has TRBV4-3 and TRBJ2-3, with 8 nucleotides matching TRBD2. V was clipped by 4 bases and J by 2 bases; unmatched bases: 11. The CDR3 spans 17 residues. The germline V gene encodes CDR1 LGHNA and CDR2 YSLEER. CDR3: CASSPGRTSGLTDTQYV. The DNA of the CDR3 is TGCGCCAGCAGCCCCGGTCGAACTAGCGGACTCACAGATACGCAGTATGTT.

This chain connects TRBV7-9 to TRBJ1-2; D not resolved. Trimming pared 6 bases from V and 3 bases from J, leaving 11 bases between. The CDR3 is made up of 13 amino acids. Germline CDR1 and CDR2: SEHNR and FQNEAQ (reference sequence). The CDR3 DNA reads as TGTGCCAGCAGTCCTGAAGATCACTATGGCTACACCTTC. Its translation is CASSPEDHYGYTF.

This clonotype turned up a few times. The chain uses TRBV27 and TRBJ2-3; D possibly corresponds to TRBD1 (6 bases). The CDR3 has 14 amino acids. Per the germline V gene, CDR1 is MNHEY and CDR2 is SMNVEV (reference sequence). Trimming pared 6 bases from V and 2 bases from J, leaving 12 bases between. The CDR3 nucleotides are TGTGCCAGCAGCAGTTGGGACAACACAGATACGCAGTATTTT. Translating it yields CASSSWDNTDTQYF.

Concerning this clonotype: A much larger clonotype is one base distant, so this may be a read error. The gene calls are TRBV2 and TRBJ2-5; D call uncertain. The CDR3 extends over 14 amino acids. Germline CDR1 SNHLY, CDR2 FYNNEI. This CDR3 is CASSEGTSQEAQYF. CDR3 in DNA: TGTGCCAGCAGTGAAGGGACGTCTCAAGAGGCCCAGTACTTC.

Comment on this clonotype: One end of the junction does not line up with germline, which may come from a read error. The chain links TRBV7-2 to TRBJ1-2; no definite D call. Per the germline V gene, CDR1 is SGHTA and CDR2 is FQGNSA. The CDR3 extends over 14 amino acids. The CDR3 loop is CANSSSRANYGYTF. In nucleotides, the CDR3 is TGTGCCAACAGCTCCTCGAGGGCTAACTATGGCTACACCTTC.

Of note for this clonotype: A much larger clonotype is one base distant, so this may be a read error. The V call is TRBV5-1, the J call TRBJ2-7; D gene ambiguous. V lost 4 bases and J lost 4, with 15 bases in between. The CDR3 consists of 14 residues. Germline CDR1 is SGHRS and CDR2 is YFSETQ. The DNA for the CDR3 is TGCGCCAGCAGCCCGGCGGTTGGCAGATACGAGCAGTACTTC. Protein: CASSPAVGRYEQYF.

A few counts support this clonotype. This chain links TRBV28 with TRBJ1-1, with no clear D. In germline, CDR1 is MDHEN, CDR2 SYDVKM. The CDR3 covers 15 residues. With 4 bases removed from V and 3 bases from J, the gap between germline ends came to 15 bases. The CDR3 spells CASSYSRNVDTEAFF. CDR3 DNA: TGTGCCAGCAGTTATTCCCGAAATGTCGACACTGAAGCTTTCTTT.

The chain has TRBV28 and TRBJ2-7; D is undetermined. The CDR3 has 15 residues. V was clipped by 4 bases and J by 4 bases, with 17 bases between them. CDR1 is MDHEN and CDR2 is SYDVKM in the germline V gene. CDR3: CASSYKGNSLYEQYF. The CDR3 coding sequence is TGTGCCAGCAGTTATAAGGGCAATTCCTTATACGAGCAGTACTTC. The full variable domain, with the rest looked up from reference TRBV28 and TRBJ2-7, is DVKVTQSSRYLVKRTGEKVFLECVQDMDHENMFWYRQDPGLGLRLIYFSYDVKMKEKGDIPEGYSVSREKKERFSLILESASTNQTSMYLCASSYKGNSLYEQYFGPGTRLTVT.

About this clonotype: A much larger clone lies a single base off, so this may be a read error. The chain combines TRBV7-9 with TRBJ1-1; 9 nucleotides agree with TRBD1. The V and J ends lost 0 bases and 3 bases, in that order; junction bases with no gene match: 5. The germline V gene has CDR1 SEHNR and CDR2 FQNEAQ (reference sequence). This CDR3 has 16 amino acids. The CDR3 region is CASSLAPGQGYTEAFF. CDR3 sequence (DNA): TGTGCCAGCAGCTTAGCTCCGGGACAGGGATACACTGAAGCTTTCTTT.

Details on this clonotype: A much larger clone lies one base from this, so it may be a read error. A read error is likely, as this CDR3 ends without the conserved phenylalanine or tryptophan. The chain employs TRBV28 and TRBJ2-3, with a tentative D call TRBD1 (5 bases). Germline V gives CDR1 MDHEN, CDR2 SYDVKM. The CDR3 is made up of 13 amino acids. The CDR3 reads CARRVDGTDTQYV. The CDR3 nucleotides are TGTGCCCGCAGGGTTGATGGCACAGATACGCAGTATGTT.

This chain connects TRBV30 to TRBJ2-7; a possible D gene is TRBD1 (6 bases). CDR1 GTSNPN and CDR2 SVGIG come from the germline V gene (reference sequence). CDR3 length equals 10 residues. The CDR3 spells CAWGHYEQYF. In DNA form, the CDR3 reads TGTGCTTGGGGGCACTACGAGCAGTACTTC. The complete variable domain, with remaining parts taken from reference TRBV30 and TRBJ2-7, reads SQTIHQWPATLVQPVGSPLSLECTVEGTSNPNLYWYRQAAGRGLQLLFYSVGIGQISSEVPQNLSASRPQDRQFILSSKKLLLSDSGFYLCAWGHYEQYFGPGTRLTVT.

The table lists this clonotype with a count of one. Just one base apart from a much larger clone, this may be a read error. V is TRBV29-1 and J is TRBJ2-3; no definite D call. CDR3 length: 13 amino acids. Per the germline V gene, CDR1 is SQVTM and CDR2 is ANQGSEA. The CDR3 here is CSVEGQITDTQCF. The CDR3 nucleotides read TGCAGCGTTGAAGGGCAGATCACAGATACGCAGTGTTTT.

The V and J genes are TRBV11-2 and TRBJ1-1, with no clear D. The germline V gene has CDR1 SGHAT and CDR2 FQNNGV. Trimming took 1 base from V and 6 from J, leaving 15 bases between them. The CDR3 extends over 15 amino acids. This chain's CDR3 is CASSLVDEELPEAFF. CDR3 sequence (DNA): TGTGCCAGCAGCTTAGTGGACGAAGAGTTACCTGAAGCTTTCTTT. Drawing the rest from reference TRBV11-2 and TRBJ1-1, the complete variable domain is EAGVAQSPRYKIIEKRQSVAFWCNPISGHATLYWYQQILGQGPKLLIQFQNNGVVDDSQLPKDRFSAERLKGVDSTLKIQPAKLEDSAVYLCASSLVDEELPEAFFGQGTRLTVV.

The chain recombines TRBV20-1 with TRBJ2-1; TRBD2 agrees at 13 bases. The trim removed 6 bases at V and 6 bases at J, leaving 14 bases unmatched. The CDR3 sequence is 17 residues long. The V gene's germline CDR1 is DFQATT and CDR2 SNEGSKA (reference sequence). CDR3 nucleotide sequence: TGCAGTGCGAGGCAGCGGACTAGCGGGAGAAGCCCCAATGAGCAGTTCTTC. Amino acids: CSARQRTSGRSPNEQFF.

This clonotype appeared a few times. V usage is TRBV12-3 or TRBV12-4 and J usage is TRBJ2-1; D gene ambiguous. The CDR3 has 16 amino acids. Trimming removed 0 bases from V and 0 bases from J, with 9 bases in between. The CDR3 here is CASSLAVLSSYNEQFF. CDR3 coding DNA: TGTGCCAGCAGTTTAGCGGTCCTCAGCTCCTACAATGAGCAGTTCTTC.

This clonotype appeared a few times. This chain connects TRBV6-5 to TRBJ2-7; D might be TRBD2 (6 bases). The V and J ends lost 6 bases and 3 bases respectively, with 12 bases between them. This CDR3 has 13 amino acids. In germline, CDR1 is MNHEY, CDR2 SVGAGI. CDR3 nucleotide sequence: TGTGCCAGCAGCCCGGACTATAACTACGAGCAGTACTTC. Translation gives CASSPDYNYEQYF.